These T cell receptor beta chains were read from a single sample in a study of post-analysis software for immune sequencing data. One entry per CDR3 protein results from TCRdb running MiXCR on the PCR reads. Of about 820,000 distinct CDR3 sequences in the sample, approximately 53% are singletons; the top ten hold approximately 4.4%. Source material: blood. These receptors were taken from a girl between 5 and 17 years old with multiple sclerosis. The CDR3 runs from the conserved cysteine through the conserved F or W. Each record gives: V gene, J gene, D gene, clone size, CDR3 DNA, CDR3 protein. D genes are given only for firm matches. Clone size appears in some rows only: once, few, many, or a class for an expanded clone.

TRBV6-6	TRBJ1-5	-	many	TGTGCCAGCAGCAGTCTTAGCAATCAGCCCCAGCATTTT	CASSSLSNQPQHF
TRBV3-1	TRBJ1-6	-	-	TGTGCCAGCAGCCACAGCGTATCGGGGTACGGATCACCCCTCCACTTT	CASSHSVSGYGSPLHF
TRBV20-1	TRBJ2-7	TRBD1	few	TGCAGTGCTAGAGCTGCGACAGGGGGCTACGAGCAGTACTTC	CSARAATGGYEQYF
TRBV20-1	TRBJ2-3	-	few	TGCAGTGCTAGAGCCCCCGGGGGGCAGATTCGCACAGATACGCAGTATTTT	CSARAPGGQIRTDTQYF
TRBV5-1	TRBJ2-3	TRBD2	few	TGCGCCAGCAGCCCAAGCGCGGGAGCACAAGATACGCAGTATTTT	CASSPSAGAQDTQYF
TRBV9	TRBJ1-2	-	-	TGTGCCAGCAGCGGAGGGGGGGACCCCCGCTATGGCTACACCTTC	CASSGGGDPRYGYTF
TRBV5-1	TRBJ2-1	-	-	TGCGCCAGCAGCTCCGGGACCGTAGGGGAGTTCTTC	CASSSGTVGEFF
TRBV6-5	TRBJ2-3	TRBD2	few	TGTGCCAGCAGTTACTACGGACTAGGGACCTTCACAGATACGCAGTATTTT	CASSYYGLGTFTDTQYF
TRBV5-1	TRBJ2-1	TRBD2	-	TGCGCCAGCGGGCGAAGGCTAGCGGACTACAATGAGCAGTTCTTC	CASGRRLADYNEQFF
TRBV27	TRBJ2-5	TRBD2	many	TGTGCCAGCAGCCCTTTCCAGGGACTAGCGAAGGAGACCCAGTACTTC	CASSPFQGLAKETQYF
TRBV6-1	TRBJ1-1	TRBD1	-	TGTGCCAGCAGAGAGCCGGGACAGGGAAACACTGAAGCTTTCTTT	CASREPGQGNTEAFF
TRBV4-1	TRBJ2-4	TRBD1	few	TGCGCCAGCAGCGATCCGGGACAGTGGGCCAAAAACATTCAGTACTTC	CASSDPGQWAKNIQYF
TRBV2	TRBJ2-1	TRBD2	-	TGTGCCAGCAGTGATAGGGTAGCGGGGGCGAGGAATGAGCAGTTCTTC	CASSDRVAGARNEQFF
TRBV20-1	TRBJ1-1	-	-	TGCAGTGCTAGACGAGTTATGAACACTGAAGCTTTCTTT	CSARRVMNTEAFF
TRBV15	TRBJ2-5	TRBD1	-	TGTGCCACCAGCAAGGGACAGGGGAACCAAGAGACCCAGTACTTC	CATSKGQGNQETQYF
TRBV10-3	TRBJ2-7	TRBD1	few	TGTACCATCAGTGAGTCCGCCGGGACAGTCTACGAGCAGTACTTC	CTISESAGTVYEQYF
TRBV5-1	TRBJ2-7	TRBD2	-	TGCGCCAGCAGCCTCTTGCGGGGGACCTACGAGCAGTACTTC	CASSLLRGTYEQYF
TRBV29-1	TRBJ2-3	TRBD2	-	TGCAGCGTTCATAGCGGGGGCACAGATACGCAGTATTTT	CSVHSGGTDTQYF
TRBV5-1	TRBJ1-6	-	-	TGCGCCAGCAGCTTGGAAACCAGGGCGCGTATTGATTCACCCCTCCACTTT	CASSLETRARIDSPLHF
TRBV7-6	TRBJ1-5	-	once	TGTGCCAGCAGCTTAGAGGGTCCTCAGCCCCAGCATTTT	CASSLEGPQPQHF
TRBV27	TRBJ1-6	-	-	TGTGCCAGCAGTTTAAGGCGCGAACGTTCACCCCTCCACTTT	CASSLRRERSPLHF
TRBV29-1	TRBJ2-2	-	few	TGCAGCGTTCGCCGGGACGGGGACACCGGGGAGCTGTTTTTT	CSVRRDGDTGELFF
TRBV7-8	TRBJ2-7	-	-	TGTGCCAGCAGCTTAGCGGAAACGGCCAGGTTCTACGAGCAGTACTTC	CASSLAETARFYEQYF
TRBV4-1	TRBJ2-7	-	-	TGCGCCAGCAGCTCCTCAGTGACCCGCGAGCAGTACTTC	CASSSSVTREQYF
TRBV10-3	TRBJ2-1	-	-	TGTGCCATCAGTAGGACGGGCAATGAGCAGTTCTTC	CAISRTGNEQFF
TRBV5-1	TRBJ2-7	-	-	TGCGCCAGCAGCTTGGGACAGAGGAACTACGAGCAGTACTTC	CASSLGQRNYEQYF
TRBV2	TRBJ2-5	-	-	TGTGCCAGCAACCCAGACCAGGGGCAAGGAAAGACCCAGTACTTC	CASNPDQGQGKTQYF
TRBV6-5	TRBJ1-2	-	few	TGTGCCAGCAGCTCTGAGAAGAGGTTAGCTAACTATGGCTACACCTTC	CASSSEKRLANYGYTF
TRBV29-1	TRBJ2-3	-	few	TGCGGCGTTGAAGACAGAGTTCTCACAGATACGCAGTATTTT	CGVEDRVLTDTQYF
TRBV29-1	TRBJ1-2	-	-	TGCAGCGTTGACGCAAATAACTATGGCTACACCTTC	CSVDANNYGYTF
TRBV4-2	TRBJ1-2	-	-	TGTGCCAGCAGCCAAGAGGAACGGAACTATGGCTACACCTTC	CASSQEERNYGYTF
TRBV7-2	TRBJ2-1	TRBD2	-	TGTGCCAGCAGCTTAGGACCCTCGGGAGGGCCGGTTGAGCAGTTCTTC	CASSLGPSGGPVEQFF
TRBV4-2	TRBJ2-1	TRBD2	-	TGTGCCAGCAGCCAACCTCTAGCGGGGAGAGGAGACAATGAGCAGTTCTTC	CASSQPLAGRGDNEQFF
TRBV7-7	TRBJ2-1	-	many	TGTGCTAGCAGCTCGAACCCCGGAGATGAGCAGTTCTTC	CASSSNPGDEQFF
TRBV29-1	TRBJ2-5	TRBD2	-	TGCAGCGTTGGGAAGCGGGGGGGCCCTGAGACCCAGTACTTC	CSVGKRGGPETQYF
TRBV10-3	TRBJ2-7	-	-	TGTGCCATCAGTGACTCGACCGAAACCTACGAGCAGTACTTC	CAISDSTETYEQYF
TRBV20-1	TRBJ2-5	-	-	TGCAGTGCTAGAGATAACCAGGGTCCTCCGGGTGAGGCCCAGTACTTC	CSARDNQGPPGEAQYF
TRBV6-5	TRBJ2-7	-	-	TGTGCCAGCAGTTTTAGGCAGGGATTACACGAGCAGTACTTC	CASSFRQGLHEQYF
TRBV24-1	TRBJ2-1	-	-	TGTGCCACCAGTGATCCCCTTACAAATGAGCAGTTCTTC	CATSDPLTNEQFF
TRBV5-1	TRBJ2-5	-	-	TGCGCCAGCAGCAGTGGAGCCTTTGAGACCCAGTACTTC	CASSSGAFETQYF
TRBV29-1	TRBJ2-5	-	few	TGCAGCGTCGACGGTAGCGAGCGTTTCGAGACCCAGTACTTC	CSVDGSERFETQYF
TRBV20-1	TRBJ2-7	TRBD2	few	TGCAGTGCTAGAGATCTAGCGGGGGCCTACGAGCAGTACTTC	CSARDLAGAYEQYF
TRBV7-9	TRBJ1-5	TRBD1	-	TGTGCCAGCAGCACCGGACAGGTTCTTAGCAATCAGCCCCAGCATTTT	CASSTGQVLSNQPQHF
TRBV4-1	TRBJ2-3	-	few	TGCGCCAGCAGCCCAACCCGGATGACGGGGGAGCAGTATTTT	CASSPTRMTGEQYF
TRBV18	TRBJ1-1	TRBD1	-	TGTGCCAGCTCACCCCTGCCGACAGGGGGGAACACTGAAGCTTTCTTT	CASSPLPTGGNTEAFF
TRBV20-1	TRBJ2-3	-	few	TGCAGTGCTACAGGGAGGTTAAGCACAGATACGCAGTATTTT	CSATGRLSTDTQYF
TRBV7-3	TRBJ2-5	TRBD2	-	TGTGCCAGCAGCCCCCTAGGGACTATAGTGGAGACCCAGTACTTC	CASSPLGTIVETQYF
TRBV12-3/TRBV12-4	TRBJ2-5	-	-	TGTGCCAGCAGTTCCGCCGGACTCTCGTACCAAGAGACCCAGTACTTC	CASSSAGLSYQETQYF
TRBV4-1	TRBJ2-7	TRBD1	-	TGCGCCAGCAGCCAGGGACAGCAAGGCTCCTACGAGCAGTACTTC	CASSQGQQGSYEQYF
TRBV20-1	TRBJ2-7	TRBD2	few	TGCAGCTATAGCGGGAGCCACGAGCAGTACTTC	CSYSGSHEQYF
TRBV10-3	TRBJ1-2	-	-	TGTGCCATCAGTGAGTCGACAAGGCAGAACTATGGCTACACCTTC	CAISESTRQNYGYTF
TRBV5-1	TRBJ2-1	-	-	TGCGCCAGCAGCGGGGGTATAAATGAGCAGTTCTTC	CASSGGINEQFF
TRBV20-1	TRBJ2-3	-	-	TGCAGTGCTAGAGATGGTTTCGGCACAGATACGCAGTATTTT	CSARDGFGTDTQYF
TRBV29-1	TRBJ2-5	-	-	TGCAGCGTTTTATACTCTAGCAACCAAGAGACCCAGTACTTC	CSVLYSSNQETQYF
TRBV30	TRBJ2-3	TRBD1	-	TGTGCCTGGAGTGTCCGGGACAGCCGAGGGACAGATACGCAGTATTTT	CAWSVRDSRGTDTQYF
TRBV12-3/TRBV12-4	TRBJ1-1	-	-	TGTGCCAGCAGTTACATTATTGGGGGAGGGTGGACTGAAGCTTTCTTT	CASSYIIGGGWTEAFF
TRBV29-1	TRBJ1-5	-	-	TGCAGCGTTGAGTCCGATTCTCAGCCCCAGCATTTT	CSVESDSQPQHF